Sequencing of this TCR beta chain was carried out in a study of blood T cell repertoires in COVID-19. Study details: Samples taken during acute and convalescent COVID-19 were collected in the United States, Italy and Spain.

V was cut by 3 bases and J by 7 bases, with 15 bases left in between. The CDR3 totals 15 residues. Germline CDR1 and CDR2: MDHEN and SYDVKM. In the source study's methods: Amplifying reference gene primers gave estimates of nucleated cell counts. Method: immunoSEQ multiplex PCR; TCRdb's copy keeps in-frame clones and lacks some. For V, J and clone size, that table is used; D and trimming come from the DNA. Of 180,000 or so clones in the sample, roughly 90% are singletons; the top ten hold 0.62%. Sequenced input: peripheral blood. The chain is built from TRBV28 and TRBJ1-4; unclear D gene. The receptor was derived from a middle-aged man with acute or convalescent COVID-19. The chain's CDR3 is CASSFLPGVSEKLFF. In DNA, the CDR3 is TGTGCCAGCAGTTTTTTGCCAGGCGTTAGTGAAAAACTGTTTTTT.